The T cell receptor beta chain under discussion was sequenced for a study of T cell repertoires in cytomegalovirus infection (dated by TCRdb to between 2018 and 2020). About the investigation overall: Because public TCR beta signatures pointed to carriage of CMV infection together with the matching HLA type, the HLA type of each donor mattered for the analysis. Study-level results and caveats: In both this cohort and an independent cohort of 352 donors, the cumulative frequency of public TCR beta family members distinguished carriers of CMV infection plus the relevant HLA type. The ex vivo response was dominated by HLA-C-restricted CMV-specific TCR beta clonotypes, which also provided the single most frequent clonotype in two of eight donors.

This clonotype was detected a few times. No cognate antigen has been identified for it. One base away there is no much larger clone; base qualities are not given. The sequencer was an Illumina HiSeq 1500. Starting from the raw public reads, TCRdb applied fastp trimming at Q25, assembled clones with MiXCR and retained in-frame beta chains. Duplicate CDR3 protein sequences are folded into a single record with the most common DNA and genes. This sample holds about 130,000 distinct CDR3 sequences; approximately 24% were observed only once. The biggest ten clones account for approximately 35% of the sample. Counted from cysteine to phenylalanine, this CDR3 has 16 amino acids. Only the CDR3 DNA stays, 48 bases, in frame from base 1. The V end loses 3 bases and the J end loses 0 bases, and a stretch of 12 bases separates them. The CDR1 and CDR2 encoded by the germline V gene are MGHRA and YSYEKL.

Material for sequencing was PBMCs, sequenced either directly or after in vitro stimulation (not recorded which). This receptor was obtained from a human donor in good health (CMV status not recorded). Some clones in this sample may be carry-over from other donors' samples. Here the chain combines TRBV4-1 and TRBJ2-4; the D gene cannot be resolved reliably. The CDR3 protein is CASSQVIAGAKNIQYF. The DNA reads as follows: TGCGCCAGCAGCCAGGTCATTGCCGGAGCCAAAAACATTCAGTACTTC.